Below are 32 T cell receptor beta chains sequenced from a single sample in a study of T cell changes during pregnancy in multiple sclerosis. The repertoire was sequenced with immunoSEQ multiplex PCR; TCRdb's copy has only in-frame clones and lacks some. Among 35,000 to 40,000 clones listed, about nine tenths were seen once. The sequenced sample was CD4+ T cells from peripheral blood mononuclear cells, obtained in the third trimester of pregnancy. The receptor set was obtained from a female donor in good health, enrolled as a control in a pregnancy study.

This clone was recorded only once. This rearrangement joins TRBV27 to TRBJ1-1; tentatively, D is TRBD1 (5 bases). This CDR3 contains 14 residues. With 5 bases removed from V and 0 bases from J, the gap between germline ends came to 10 bases. In germline, CDR1 is MNHEY, CDR2 SMNVEV (reference sequence). Here the CDR3 reads CASSLQGMNTEAFF. Here the CDR3 DNA reads TGTGCCAGCAGTCTTCAGGGAATGAACACTGAAGCTTTCTTT.

This chain links TRBV19 with TRBJ2-6; the D is unclear. V lost 3 bases and J lost 0, with 12 bases in between. The CDR3 contains 17 residues. The germline CDR1 and CDR2 sequences are LNHDA and SQIVND (reference sequence). CDR3 nucleotide sequence: TGTGCCAGTAGTATGGGCGCCCTCATCTCTGGGGCCAACGTCCTGACTTTC. It specifies CASSMGALISGANVLTF. Using reference TRBV19 and TRBJ2-6 for the parts outside the CDR3, the full variable domain is DGGITQSPKYLFRKEGQNVTLSCEQNLNHDAMYWYRQDPGQGLRLIYYSQIVNDFQKGDIAEGYSVSREKKESFPLTVTSAQKNPTAFYLCASSMGALISGANVLTFGAGSRLTVL.

Sample share makes this clone medium-sized. This chain links TRBV5-1 with TRBJ2-2, with 10 bases fitting TRBD2. This CDR3 has 15 residues. The germline CDR1 and CDR2 sequences are SGHRS and YFSETQ. Germline trimming cut 6 bases from V and 7 bases from J; bases unmatched to any gene: 9. Here the CDR3 reads CASKALAGVGGELFF. In nucleotides, the CDR3 is TGCGCCAGCAAGGCCCTAGCGGGAGTTGGCGGGGAGCTGTTTTTT.

The chain couples TRBV19 to TRBJ2-2; tentatively, D is TRBD2 (5 bases). CDR1 is LNHDA and CDR2 is SQIVND in the germline V gene (reference sequence). V gave up 5 bases and J gave up 6 bases, with 10 bases separating them. This CDR3 region has 13 residues. The CDR3 DNA sequence: TGTGCCAGTAGTGTCACTAGATCCGGGGAGCTGTTTTTT. Protein sequence: CASSVTRSGELFF.

The chain joins TRBV6-5 to TRBJ1-1, with D possibly TRBD1 on 5 matching bases. The CDR3 has 15 residues. Germline CDR1 MNHEY, CDR2 SVGAGI. Trimming took 2 bases from V and 5 from J, leaving 15 bases between them. DNA of the CDR3: TGTGCCAGCAGTTACAGGAGGGGCGGAGGGACTGAAGCTTTCTTT. Its protein product is CASSYRRGGGTEAFF.

The sample holds one count of this clone. J is TRBJ1-4 and V is TRBV28; TRBD1 might be the D (5 bases). CDR1 is MDHEN and CDR2 is SYDVKM in the germline V gene. This CDR3 has 13 amino acids. Trimming took off 2 bases at V and 10 bases at J, with 11 bases between the two ends. CDR3 sequence reads: CASSLRGGVKLFF. Here the CDR3 DNA reads TGTGCCAGCAGTTTAAGGGGTGGAGTAAAACTGTTTTTT. Based on the CDR3 plus reference TRBV28 and TRBJ1-4, the full variable domain is DVKVTQSSRYLVKRTGEKVFLECVQDMDHENMFWYRQDPGLGLRLIYFSYDVKMKEKGDIPEGYSVSREKKERFSLILESASTNQTSMYLCASSLRGGVKLFFGSGTQLSVL.

The chain joins TRBV2 to TRBJ2-5; TRBD2 aligns across 9 bases. CDR3 length: 14 amino acids. Per the germline V gene, CDR1 is SNHLY and CDR2 is FYNNEI. After removal of 2 bases from V and 4 bases from J, the junction contained 2 bases not matched to a gene. CDR3 DNA: TGTGCCAGCAGTGAACGGCGGGGGGGAGAGACCCAGTACTTC. Amino acids: CASSERRGGETQYF.

J is TRBJ2-1 and V is TRBV27, with 10 bases matching TRBD1. The germline CDR1 and CDR2 sequences are MNHEY and SMNVEV (reference sequence). V gave up 3 bases and J gave up 6 bases; unmatched junction bases: 8. The CDR3 is 16 residues long. CDR3 sequence reads: CASSLIPGQGPNEQFF. The CDR3 nucleotides are TGTGCCAGCAGTTTGATACCGGGACAGGGGCCCAATGAGCAGTTCTTC.

This clone was counted a single time. The rearrangement joins TRBV29-1 to TRBJ2-1; 10 bases are a match to TRBD1. The germline CDR1 and CDR2 sequences are SQVTM and ANQGSEA. With 4 bases clipped from V and 6 bases from J, the junction kept 3 bases outside the gene matches. CDR3 size: 13 residues. The CDR3 coding sequence is TGCAGCGTTGCCGGACAGGGGGGCAATGAGCAGTTCTTC. Translating it yields CSVAGQGGNEQFF.

The V gene is TRBV6-5, the J gene TRBJ1-2; TRBD1 agrees at 8 bases. This CDR3 region has 14 residues. The junction had 2 bases not matched to a gene; V was cut back by 2 bases and J by 3 bases. The V gene's germline CDR1 is MNHEY and CDR2 SVGAGI. The CDR3 sequence: CASSYTGGDYGYTF. The CDR3 DNA reads as TGTGCCAGCAGTTACACAGGGGGGGACTATGGCTACACCTTC.

The CDR3 protein is CASRVEGYTIYF. DNA for the CDR3: TGTGCCAGCAGGGTCGAGGGATACACCATATATTTT. V usage is TRBV6-1 and J usage is TRBJ1-3; D not certain. This CDR3 spans 12 amino acids. The V end lost 6 bases, the J end lost 8 bases, and 11 bases lay between the germline ends. Per the germline V gene, CDR1 is MNHNS and CDR2 is SASEGT.

This rearrangement joins TRBV27 to TRBJ2-6; D might be TRBD1 (6 bases). V dropped 5 bases and J dropped 2 bases, with 16 bases sitting between them. The CDR3 contains 17 residues. In germline, CDR1 is MNHEY, CDR2 SMNVEV (reference sequence). CDR3 region: CASSPIQGIAGANVLTF. CDR3 bases: TGTGCCAGCAGTCCGATACAGGGTATCGCTGGGGCCAACGTCCTGACTTTC.

The V call is TRBV18, the J call TRBJ2-7, with D possibly TRBD2 on 5 matching bases. The germline V gene has CDR1 KGHSH and CDR2 LQKENI. The CDR3 contains 14 residues. Trimming cost V 3 bases and J 3 bases, with 12 bases left between them. The CDR3 protein is CASSPGFGVYEQYF. The DNA for the CDR3 is TGTGCCAGCTCACCTGGTTTCGGGGTCTACGAGCAGTACTTC.

The V and J genes are TRBV5-6 and TRBJ1-1; D unclear. V lost 2 bases to trimming and J lost 6 bases, with 8 bases between them. Per germline, CDR1 SGHDT and CDR2 YYEEEE. The length of the CDR3 is 12 residues. For the CDR3, the DNA is TGTGCCAGCAGCTTTTTGAGAGCTGAAGCTTTCTTT. It is translated as CASSFLRAEAFF.

The V gene is TRBV11-3, the J gene TRBJ2-3; D perhaps matches TRBD1 (6 bases). V gave up 6 bases and J gave up 3 bases, with 16 bases separating them. The CDR3 spans 15 residues. Germline CDR1 and CDR2: SGHNT and YENEEA. The CDR3 here is CASSPQGGETDTQYF. As DNA, the CDR3 is TGTGCCAGCAGTCCACAGGGTGGGGAGACAGATACGCAGTATTTT.

This sequence joins TRBV4-2 and TRBJ2-1, with D possibly being TRBD2 (6 bases). Trimming removed 1 base from V and 7 bases from J, with 17 bases in between. Germline lookup yields CDR1 LGHNA and CDR2 YNFKEQ. The CDR3 totals 16 residues. The CDR3 DNA reads TGTGCCAGCAGCCAAGGGGGCGGCGGGGAGAGGAATGAGCAGTTCTTC. Translating gives CASSQGGGGERNEQFF.

The chain combines TRBV10-3 with TRBJ2-7; possible D gene TRBD2, 6 bases. Trimming left V 2 bases short and J 3 bases short, with 11 bases between. This CDR3 has 14 amino acids. Germline V lookup: CDR1 ENHRY, CDR2 SYGVKD. This CDR3 is CAISEPRGGYEQYF. The CDR3 DNA reads as TGTGCCATCAGTGAGCCGCGGGGAGGCTACGAGCAGTACTTC.

V and J are TRBV7-8 and TRBJ2-1; TRBD2 matches at 8 bases. CDR1 SGHVS and CDR2 FQNEAQ come from the germline V gene. The CDR3 is made up of 17 amino acids. V shed 1 base and J 3 bases; nucleotides not matched to a gene: 8. The CDR3 sequence is CASSLGGGGGNYNEQFF. Here the CDR3 DNA reads TGTGCCAGCAGCTTAGGGGGGGGCGGGGGGAACTACAATGAGCAGTTCTTC.

This clone was found once. V and J are TRBV7-8 and TRBJ2-7, with 10 bases lining up with TRBD2. The CDR3 runs to 14 residues. Losses at the gene ends were 4 bases for V and 0 bases for J; bases not matched to a gene: 0. Germline V gives CDR1 SGHVS, CDR2 FQNEAQ. The CDR3 coding sequence is TGTGCCAGCAGCTCTAGCGGGAGCTCCTACGAGCAGTACTTC. The encoded protein is CASSSSGSSYEQYF. Based on the CDR3 plus reference TRBV7-8 and TRBJ2-7, the full variable domain is GAGVSQSPRYKVAKRGQDVALRCDPISGHVSLFWYQQALGQGPEFLTYFQNEAQLDKSGLPSDRFFAERPEGSVSTLKIQRTQQEDSAVYLCASSSSGSSYEQYFGPGTRLTVT.

Here the CDR3 DNA reads TGTGCCAGTAGTATTTCGCCTCAGGGGGCGATTGGCGGCTACACCTTC. Residues: CASSISPQGAIGGYTF. V is TRBV19 and J is TRBJ1-2, with 8 nucleotides matching TRBD1. Germline CDR1 LNHDA, CDR2 SQIVND (reference sequence). The CDR3 sequence is 16 residues long. Trimming removed 3 bases from V and 8 bases from J; junction bases left unmatched: 14.

The V gene is TRBV5-6, the J gene TRBJ2-3; TRBD1 might be the D (6 bases). The CDR3 contains 15 residues. V shed 0 bases and J shed 1 base, with 9 bases lying between them. Germline lookup yields CDR1 SGHDT and CDR2 YYEEEE. CDR3: CASSLVAGGTDTQYF. CDR3 in DNA: TGTGCCAGCAGCTTGGTGGCAGGGGGCACAGATACGCAGTATTTT. Full variable domain (outside the CDR3, taken from reference TRBV5-6 and TRBJ2-3): DAGVTQSPTHLIKTRGQQVTLRCSPKSGHDTVSWYQQALGQGPQFIFQYYEEEERQRGNFPDRFSGHQFPNYSSELNVNALLLGDSALYLCASSLVAGGTDTQYFGPGTRLTVL.

J is TRBJ2-6 and V is TRBV6-1; no reliable D call. CDR3 size: 15 residues. Germline V gives CDR1 MNHNS, CDR2 SASEGT. V was cut by 8 bases and J by 3 bases, with 14 bases left in between. CDR3 protein: CASFSPGLGANVLTF. Here the CDR3 DNA reads TGTGCCAGCTTCTCCCCGGGTCTTGGGGCCAACGTCCTGACTTTC.

The rearrangement uses TRBV5-4 and TRBJ2-7; D may be TRBD1 (5 bases). V dropped 2 bases and J dropped 6 bases, with 12 bases sitting between them. Germline CDR1 is SGHNT and CDR2 is YYREEE (reference sequence). There are 13 residues in the CDR3. The CDR3 reads CASSFLQGPEQYF. CDR3 sequence (DNA): TGTGCCAGCAGCTTCTTGCAGGGCCCCGAGCAGTACTTC.

This sequence joins TRBV30 and TRBJ2-7; maybe TRBD1 (5 bases). Germline V lookup: CDR1 GTSNPN, CDR2 SVGIG (reference sequence). The V end lost 1 base, the J end lost 3 bases, and 7 bases lay between the germline ends. There are 12 residues in the CDR3. The chain's CDR3 is CAWSEDSYEQYF. The DNA of the CDR3 is TGTGCCTGGAGTGAAGACAGCTACGAGCAGTACTTC.

This chain links TRBV15 with TRBJ2-7, with 8 positions matching TRBD1. The CDR3 sequence is 18 residues long. The ends lost 0 bases at V and 1 base at J; junction bases unmatched: 11. The germline gives CDR1 LNHNV, CDR2 YYDKDF (reference sequence). The CDR3: CATSRDRVLGTGSYEQYF. CDR3 coding DNA: TGTGCCACCAGCAGAGATCGAGTTCTCGGGACAGGTTCCTACGAGCAGTACTTC.

The chain joins TRBV14 to TRBJ1-4; D is perhaps TRBD1 (6 bases). Germline CDR1 and CDR2: SGHDN and FVKESK. The CDR3 covers 17 residues. Trimming shortened V by 4 bases and J by 0 bases, and 15 bases separated the two germline ends. CDR3 loop: CASSPSQGLATNEKLFF. The CDR3 DNA reads as TGTGCCAGCAGCCCGTCGCAGGGGCTTGCAACTAATGAAAAACTGTTTTTT. The variable domain in full, with the rest retrieved from reference TRBV14 and TRBJ1-4, is EAGVTQFPSHSVIEKGQTVTLRCDPISGHDNLYWYRRVMGKEIKFLLHFVKESKQDESGMPNNRFLAERTGGTYSTLKVQPAELEDSGVYFCASSPSQGLATNEKLFFGSGTQLSVL.

The chain employs TRBV7-9 and TRBJ1-1, with D tentatively TRBD1 (5 bases). CDR3 length: 14 amino acids. V lost 5 bases to trimming and J lost 0 bases, with 10 bases between them. Germline V lookup: CDR1 SEHNR, CDR2 FQNEAQ (reference sequence). The CDR3 here is CASSRTQVNTEAFF. For the CDR3, the DNA is TGTGCCAGCAGCCGAACACAGGTGAACACTGAAGCTTTCTTT.

The rearrangement joins TRBV27 to TRBJ2-5, with 14 bases that match TRBD2. This CDR3 has 16 residues. Germline V gives CDR1 MNHEY, CDR2 SMNVEV (reference sequence). V lost 5 bases to trimming and J lost 5 bases; unmatched junction nucleotides: 7. CDR3 amino acids: CASSLTSGGAWETQYF. The CDR3 DNA sequence: TGTGCCAGCAGTCTGACTAGCGGGGGGGCCTGGGAGACCCAGTACTTC.

This clone was picked up a small number of times. The chain uses TRBV4-2 and TRBJ2-3; 7 bases are shared with TRBD2. V lost 1 base, J lost 0 bases, and 1 base stayed unmatched. CDR1 and CDR2 from the germline V gene are LGHNA and YNFKEQ. The CDR3 runs to 15 residues. CDR3 bases: TGTGCCAGCAGCCAAGGTAGCGGGAGCACAGATACGCAGTATTTT. Protein sequence: CASSQGSGSTDTQYF.

This chain connects TRBV6-6 to TRBJ2-7, with D possibly being TRBD2 (6 bases). This CDR3 comprises 16 residues. The germline V and J ends were trimmed by 2 bases and 0 bases, with 14 bases remaining between them. Germline values: CDR1 MNHNY, CDR2 SVGAGI (reference sequence). The CDR3 loop is CASSYTRLADSYEQYF. For the CDR3, the DNA is TGTGCCAGCAGTTACACAAGATTAGCGGACTCCTACGAGCAGTACTTC.

This chain joins TRBV4-2 and TRBJ1-5; a weak D match, TRBD1 (5 bases). V was shortened by 0 bases and J by 8 bases, with 11 bases between the two germline ends. The germline V gene encodes CDR1 LGHNA and CDR2 YNFKEQ. The CDR3 runs 14 residues. CDR3 amino acids: CASSQDRGGKPQHF. The CDR3 DNA follows: TGTGCCAGCAGCCAAGATCGGGGGGGAAAGCCCCAGCATTTT.

The chain combines TRBV6-1 with TRBJ1-4; TRBD1 aligns across 9 bases. J lost 2 bases, V lost 0 bases, and 4 bases had no gene match. Germline V gene lookup returns CDR1 MNHNS and CDR2 SASEGT. This CDR3 region has 17 residues. The CDR3 here is CASSEAGTGITNEKLFF. The CDR3 nucleotides are TGTGCCAGCAGTGAAGCCGGGACAGGGATCACTAATGAAAAACTGTTTTTT.